The entry below gives a single T cell receptor beta chain sequence along with its context. The antigen is unknown. The data were obtained in a study of post-analysis software for immune sequencing data. The germline V gene encodes CDR1 SGHRS and CDR2 YFSETQ. The CDR3 has 16 residues. Included in the TCR beta cDNA libraries were unique molecular identifiers. TCRdb recomputed calls from the PCR reads with MiXCR, one row per CDR3 protein. This sample has 350,000 to 450,000 distinct CDR3 sequences; 30% to 45% occur once, and the top ten carry approximately 7.6%. Study-level results: Compared against controls, patients with multiple sclerosis displayed significantly lower normalized Chao1 diversity. Patients showed TRBV5-6, TRBV5-1 and TRBV20-1 among a few TRBV segments more frequent than in controls.

This chain connects TRBV5-1 to TRBJ2-4; 14 bases align to TRBD2. The better agreement between TRBJ2-7 and the DNA end casts doubt on the J call. The sample comprised blood. The receptor was derived from a girl aged 2-9 years with multiple sclerosis. CDR3 in amino acids: CASSSGLAGGSYEQYF. The CDR3 DNA reads TGCGCCAGCAGCTCCGGACTAGCGGGAGGCTCCTACGAGCAGTACTTC.